Listed below are T cell receptor beta chains from one sample, sequenced in a study of beta chain features in type 1 diabetes. Only in-frame clones appear in the TCRdb table, and some are missing; sequencing was by immunoSEQ multiplex PCR. This table has 300,000 to 400,000 clones, 9.3% appearing once. Sequencing was done on a sample of central memory CD4+ T cells from blood. These receptors were collected from a man aged 25-45 years with type 1 diabetes. Each CDR3 is given with its conserved first and last residue. D genes are given only for firm matches. Clone size, where shown, is once, few, many, or a class for clones that have expanded.

size,J,D,V,CDR3,DNA
.,TRBJ2-5,.,TRBV5-6,CASSFTGQETQYF,TGTGCCAGCAGCTTCACAGGGCAAGAGACCCAGTACTTC
.,TRBJ2-5,TRBD1,TRBV9,CASSVGGGGETQYF,TGTGCCAGCAGCGTAGGAGGGGGCGGAGAGACCCAGTACTTC
.,TRBJ2-7,TRBD1,TRBV6-5,CASSYRGQGPYEQYF,TGTGCCAGCAGTTACCGAGGACAGGGGCCTTACGAGCAGTACTTC
few,TRBJ1-6,.,TRBV6-5,CASSSPGVSPLHF,TGTGCCAGCAGTAGCCCGGGGGTTTCACCCCTCCACTTT
few,TRBJ2-1,TRBD2,TRBV14,CASNLAGGQYNEQFF,TGTGCCAGCAACCTAGCGGGGGGGCAATACAATGAGCAGTTCTTC
few,TRBJ2-5,.,TRBV27,CASSPGHTSPRETQYF,TGTGCCAGCAGTCCGGGGCACACGTCCCCGCGGGAGACCCAGTACTTC
few,TRBJ1-3,.,TRBV18,CASSPGQPEFSGNTIYF,TGTGCCAGCTCACCCGGACAGCCCGAATTCTCTGGAAACACCATATATTTT
.,TRBJ2-5,.,TRBV5-1,CASSLQGEGETQYF,TGCGCCAGCAGCTTACAGGGGGAGGGAGAGACCCAGTACTTC
.,TRBJ2-7,.,TRBV9,CARAENYEQYF,TGTGCCAGGGCCGAGAACTACGAGCAGTACTTC
.,TRBJ1-2,.,TRBV6-6,CASRDLQPRYTF,TGTGCCAGCAGGGATTTACAGCCTCGCTACACCTTC
.,TRBJ2-7,.,TRBV5-1,CASSLDSVYEQYF,TGCGCCAGCAGCTTGGACAGCGTCTACGAGCAGTACTTC
.,TRBJ2-7,.,TRBV20-1,CSAPLAREQYF,TGCAGTGCACCCCTCGCTCGCGAGCAGTACTTC
few,TRBJ1-5,TRBD1,TRBV7-2,CASSLRDRELANQPQHF,TGTGCCAGCAGCTTAAGGGACAGGGAGTTAGCAAATCAGCCCCAGCATTTT
few,TRBJ2-3,TRBD2,TRBV30,CAWGRARGTDTQYF,TGTGCCTGGGGGAGGGCGAGAGGCACAGATACGCAGTATTTT
few,TRBJ1-5,.,TRBV18,CASSPGGTVQPQHF,TGTGCCAGCTCACCAGGGGGCACAGTGCAGCCCCAGCATTTT
few,TRBJ2-1,.,TRBV2,CASSGSGLHNEQFF,TGTGCCAGCAGTGGATCGGGGCTTCACAATGAGCAGTTCTTC